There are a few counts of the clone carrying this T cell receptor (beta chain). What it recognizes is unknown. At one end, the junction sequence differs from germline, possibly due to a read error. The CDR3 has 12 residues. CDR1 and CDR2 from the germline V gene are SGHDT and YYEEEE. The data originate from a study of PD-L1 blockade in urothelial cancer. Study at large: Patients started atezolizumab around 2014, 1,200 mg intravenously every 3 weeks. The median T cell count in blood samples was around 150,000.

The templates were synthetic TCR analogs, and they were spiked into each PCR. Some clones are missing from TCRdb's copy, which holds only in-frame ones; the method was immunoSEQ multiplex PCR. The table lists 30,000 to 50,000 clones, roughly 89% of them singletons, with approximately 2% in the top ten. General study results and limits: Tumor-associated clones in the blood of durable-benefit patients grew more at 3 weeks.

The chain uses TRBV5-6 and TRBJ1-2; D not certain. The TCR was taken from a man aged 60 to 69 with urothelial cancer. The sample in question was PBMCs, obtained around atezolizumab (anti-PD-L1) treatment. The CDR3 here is CASSLATARSHF. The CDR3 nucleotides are TGTGCCAGCAGCTTGGCAACAGCTCGTTCCCACTTC.